Below, 17 T cell receptor beta chains from the same sample are listed, as sequenced in a study of T cell repertoires in cytomegalovirus infection. From the reads, TCRdb called clonotypes with MiXCR, one entry per CDR3 protein. The table shows around 540,000 distinct CDR3 sequences, with roughly a third occurring only once. Their antigen targets remain unknown. This sample comprised cultured PBMCs, obtained from culture after CMV antigen stimulation. All receptors derive from a human donor in good health (CMV status not recorded). Some clones in this sample may be carry-over from other donors' samples.

This clonotype has more than one count but fewer than ten. J is TRBJ2-7 and V is TRBV7-9; D may be TRBD2 (5 bases). Germline CDR1 reads SEHNR; CDR2 reads FQNEAQ (reference sequence). The V gene lost 2 bases and the J gene lost 6 bases, with 23 bases spanning the gap. The CDR3 covers 17 residues. The CDR3 DNA reads as TGTGCCAGCAGCTTATTACGTGGGGAGCGGTCCCTCGGCGAGCAGTACGTC. As protein: CASSLLRGERSLGEQYV.

CDR3 in DNA: TGCAGCGTTGGAGGTCTGATCGAGACCCAGTACTTC. Translating it yields CSVGGLIETQYF. The rearrangement links TRBV29-1 to TRBJ2-5; D ambiguous. V was clipped by 4 bases and J by 5 bases, with 11 bases between them. Germline values: CDR1 SQVTM, CDR2 ANQGSEA. The CDR3 totals 12 residues.

This clonotype was counted many times. The chain carries TRBV7-2 and TRBJ2-2, with D maybe TRBD1 (8 bases). The CDR3 is 16 residues long. V lost 6 bases, J lost 4 bases, and 18 bases lay in between. The V gene's germline CDR1 is SGHTA and CDR2 FQGNSA. CDR3 amino acids: CASSRPGGGSTGELFF. The CDR3 DNA reads as TGTGCCAGCAGTCGACCAGGGGGCGGGAGCACCGGGGAGCTGTTTTTT.

The V gene is TRBV12-3 or TRBV12-4, the J gene TRBJ2-1; 9 nucleotides agree with TRBD2. After removal of 6 bases from V and 6 bases from J, the junction contained 9 bases not matched to a gene. The CDR3 covers 15 residues. The CDR3 sequence: CASRRTASGINEQFF. CDR3 DNA sequence: TGTGCCAGCAGACGAACTGCTAGCGGGATCAATGAGCAGTTCTTC.

At least ten counts were recorded for this clonotype. CDR3 nucleotides: TGTGCCAGCAGCTTAGTCGGGGGAGCTAGTGGGTACAATGAGCAGTTCTTC. This gives the protein CASSLVGGASGYNEQFF. The chain has TRBV7-2 and TRBJ2-1; tentative D call: TRBD2 (6 bases). Germline V gives CDR1 SGHTA, CDR2 FQGNSA. The CDR3 is made up of 17 amino acids. Trimming cost V 1 base and J 4 bases, with 17 bases left between them.

This chain uses TRBV20-1 with TRBJ2-5, with D possibly matching TRBD2 (7 bases). From germline, CDR1 is DFQATT and CDR2 SNEGSKA (reference sequence). CDR3 length equals 16 residues. Trimming took 4 bases from V and 1 from J, leaving 19 bases between them. The CDR3 region has the DNA TGCAGTGCTACCCTTCTGGGGGGGCCCTTCCAAGAGACCCAGTACTTC. Its translation: CSATLLGGPFQETQYF.

The J gene is TRBJ2-1, the V gene TRBV6-6; 10 nucleotides line up with TRBD2. Germline lookup yields CDR1 MNHNY and CDR2 SVGAGI (reference sequence). V lost 4 bases to trimming and J lost 5 bases; unmatched junction nucleotides: 5. The CDR3 is 15 amino acids. The CDR3 protein is CASSSRTSGHNEQFF. In nucleotides, the CDR3 is TGTGCCAGCAGTTCACGGACTAGCGGTCACAATGAGCAGTTCTTC.

J is TRBJ2-1 and V is TRBV4-1; TRBD2 matches at 12 bases. This CDR3 has 17 amino acids. V was clipped by 0 bases and J by 7 bases; unmatched bases: 7. Germline CDR1 is MGHRA and CDR2 is YSYEKL. CDR3: CASSQDWLGTSGNEQFF. The CDR3 region has the DNA TGCGCCAGCAGCCAAGATTGGTTGGGGACTAGCGGGAATGAGCAGTTCTTC.

The chain couples TRBV6-8 to TRBJ2-7, with no clear D. Deletions cut 11 bases from V and 6 bases from J, with 17 bases between. Germline lookup yields CDR1 MNHGY and CDR2 SAAAGT. This CDR3 region has 12 residues. The DNA of the CDR3 is TGTGCCGTTGGGCCCTTCATCGTCGAGCAGTACTTC. Encoded protein: CAVGPFIVEQYF.

This clonotype came up a few times. CDR3 in amino acids: CSAERLAGDNEQFF. The DNA for the CDR3 is TGCAGTGCTGAGCGACTAGCGGGGGACAATGAGCAGTTCTTC. The V and J genes are TRBV20-1 and TRBJ2-1; TRBD2 aligns across 12 bases. The V and J ends lost 5 bases and 5 bases, in that order; junction bases with no gene match: 4. This CDR3 spans 14 amino acids. Germline V gene sequence: CDR1 DFQATT, CDR2 SNEGSKA (reference sequence).

J is TRBJ2-3 and V is TRBV7-9; tentatively, D is TRBD2 (5 bases). Germline V gene data show CDR1 as SEHNR and CDR2 as FQNEAQ (reference sequence). Trimming shortened V by 5 bases and J by 6 bases, and 30 bases separated the two germline ends. This CDR3 spans 19 amino acids. CDR3 sequence (DNA): TGTGCCAGCAGCCCACGCGGAGACTACCACGTCAGAGTTGCGGATACGCAGTATTTT. Translation gives CASSPRGDYHVRVADTQYF.

The chain has TRBV4-3 and TRBJ2-6; weak D call: TRBD1 (5 bases). The CDR3 spans 16 residues. The V gene's germline CDR1 is LGHNA and CDR2 YSLEER. V lost 4 bases and J lost 0, with 10 bases in between. The CDR3 coding sequence is TGCGCCAGCAGCCTGGACACCGTCTCTGGGGCCAACGTCCTGACTTTC. Protein product: CASSLDTVSGANVLTF.

This clonotype was counted at least ten times. J is TRBJ2-3 and V is TRBV7-2; D remains ambiguous. Germline-derived CDR1 and CDR2 are SGHTA and FQGNSA. With 3 bases removed from V and 5 bases from J, the gap between germline ends came to 6 bases. The CDR3 spans 12 residues. The CDR3 DNA follows: TGTGCCAGCAGCTTCTCGAGAGATACGCAGTATTTT. It codes for CASSFSRDTQYF.

The V call is TRBV4-2, the J call TRBJ2-3; D uncertain. Trimming took 1 base from V and 3 from J, leaving 8 bases between them. The CDR3 has 14 amino acids. Germline values: CDR1 LGHNA, CDR2 YNFKEQ. The DNA of the CDR3 is TGTGCCAGCAGCCAAGTGGACCCGACAGATACGCAGTATTTT. It codes for CASSQVDPTDTQYF.

This clonotype was seen repeatedly, ten times or more. The rearrangement uses TRBV7-2 and TRBJ2-1, with a tentative D call TRBD2 (5 bases). The CDR3 contains 16 residues. Germline V CDR1 and CDR2: SGHTA, FQGNSA. The V end lost 2 bases, the J end lost 0 bases, and 11 bases lay between the germline ends. The CDR3 sequence is CASSLLASSSYNEQFF. The CDR3 region has the DNA TGTGCCAGCAGCTTACTAGCTTCGAGCTCCTACAATGAGCAGTTCTTC.

This clonotype was observed a single time. CDR3 sequence (DNA): TGTGCCACCAGCAGAGCCAGGGGACGCACCGGGGAGCTGTTTTTT. Translated: CATSRARGRTGELFF. This sequence joins TRBV15 and TRBJ2-2, with D tentatively TRBD1 (6 bases). V lost 1 base and J lost 4, with 10 bases in between. Germline V lookup: CDR1 LNHNV, CDR2 YYDKDF (reference sequence). The CDR3 covers 15 residues.

The table lists this clonotype with many counts. The chain combines TRBV20-1 with TRBJ2-1; 7 nucleotides match TRBD2. CDR3 length: 15 amino acids. Trimming took 1 base from V and 7 from J; bases not matched to a gene: 10. Germline V gene lookup returns CDR1 DFQATT and CDR2 SNEGSKA (reference sequence). Here the CDR3 DNA reads TGCAGTGCTAGAGGGCCTGCACGGACTAGGAATGAGCAGTTCTTC. Residues: CSARGPARTRNEQFF.